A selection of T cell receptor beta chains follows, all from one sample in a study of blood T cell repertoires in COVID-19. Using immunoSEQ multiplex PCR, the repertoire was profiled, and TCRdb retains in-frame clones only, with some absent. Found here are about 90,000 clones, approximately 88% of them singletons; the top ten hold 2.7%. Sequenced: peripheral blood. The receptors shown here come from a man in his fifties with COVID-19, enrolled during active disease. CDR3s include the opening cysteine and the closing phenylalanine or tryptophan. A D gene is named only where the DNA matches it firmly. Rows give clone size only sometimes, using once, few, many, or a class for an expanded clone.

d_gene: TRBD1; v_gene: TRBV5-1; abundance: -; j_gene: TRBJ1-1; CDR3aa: CASSFGQENTEAFF; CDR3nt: TGCGCCAGCAGCTTCGGACAGGAGAACACTGAAGCTTTCTTT
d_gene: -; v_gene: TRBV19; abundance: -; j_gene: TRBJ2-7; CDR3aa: CASRPRQSYEQYF; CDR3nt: TGTGCCAGTAGGCCGAGACAGTCCTACGAGCAGTACTTC
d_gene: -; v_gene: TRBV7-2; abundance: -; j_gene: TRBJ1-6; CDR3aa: CASSAGSGLKGPLHF; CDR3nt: TGTGCCAGCAGCGCCGGATCCGGGCTGAAGGGGCCCCTCCACTTT
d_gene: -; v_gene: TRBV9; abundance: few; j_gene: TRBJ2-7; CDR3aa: CASSVAAGAYEQYF; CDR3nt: TGTGCCAGCAGCGTAGCGGCAGGGGCCTACGAGCAGTACTTC
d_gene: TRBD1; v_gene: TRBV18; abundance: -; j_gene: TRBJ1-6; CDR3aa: CASSPDASGGSPLHF; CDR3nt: TGTGCCAGCTCACCAGATGCGTCAGGGGGTTCACCCCTCCACTTT
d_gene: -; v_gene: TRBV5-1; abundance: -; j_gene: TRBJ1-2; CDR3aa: CASSLGPSAGGYTF; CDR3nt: TGCGCCAGCAGCTTAGGCCCCAGCGCGGGTGGCTACACCTTC
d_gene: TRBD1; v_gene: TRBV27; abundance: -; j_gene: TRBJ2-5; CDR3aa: CASSTYSTGGGETQYF; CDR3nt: TGTGCCAGCAGTACATACTCGACAGGGGGGGGCGAGACCCAGTACTTC
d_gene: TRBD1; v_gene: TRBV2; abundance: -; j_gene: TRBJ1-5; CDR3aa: CASRAGTGGQPQHF; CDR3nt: TGTGCCAGCAGGGCAGGGACAGGGGGCCAGCCCCAGCATTTT
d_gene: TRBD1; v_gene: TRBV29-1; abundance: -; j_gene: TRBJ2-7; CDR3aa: CSVGRGSDEQYF; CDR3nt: TGCAGCGTAGGCAGGGGGTCCGACGAGCAGTACTTC
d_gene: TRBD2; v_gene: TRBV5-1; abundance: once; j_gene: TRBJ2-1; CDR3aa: CASRTLAGGFNEQFF; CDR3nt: TGCGCCAGCAGAACGTTGGCGGGGGGGTTCAATGAGCAGTTCTTC
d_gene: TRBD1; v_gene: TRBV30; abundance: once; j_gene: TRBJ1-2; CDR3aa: CAWSQGAWRGYTF; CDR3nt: TGTGCCTGGAGTCAGGGGGCTTGGCGAGGCTACACCTTC
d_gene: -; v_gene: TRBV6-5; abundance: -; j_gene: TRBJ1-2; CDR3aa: CASSFRGFSGYTF; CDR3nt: TGTGCCAGCAGTTTCAGGGGTTTTTCTGGCTACACCTTC
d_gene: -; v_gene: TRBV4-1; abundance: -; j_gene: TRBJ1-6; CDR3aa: CASSSPLPGANSPLHF; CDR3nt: TGCGCCAGCAGCTCACCCTTACCTGGGGCTAATTCACCCCTCCACTTT
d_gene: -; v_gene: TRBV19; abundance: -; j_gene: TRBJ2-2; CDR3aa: CASSIPRLAPNTGELFF; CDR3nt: TGTGCCAGTAGTATTCCGAGGCTAGCCCCGAACACCGGGGAGCTGTTTTTT
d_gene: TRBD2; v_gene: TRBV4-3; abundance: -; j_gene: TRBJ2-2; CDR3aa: CASSRNPRGGLNTGELFF; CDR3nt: TGCGCCAGCAGCCGAAATCCCCGGGGAGGGCTCAACACCGGGGAGCTGTTTTTT
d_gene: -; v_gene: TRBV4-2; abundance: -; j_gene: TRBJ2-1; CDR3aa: CASSPLPAYNEQFF; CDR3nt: TGTGCCAGCAGCCCCCTCCCCGCCTACAATGAGCAGTTCTTC
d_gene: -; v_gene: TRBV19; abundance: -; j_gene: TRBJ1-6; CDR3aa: CASSIGGSLHF; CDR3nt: TGTGCCAGTAGTATAGGCGGGAGTCTCCACTTT
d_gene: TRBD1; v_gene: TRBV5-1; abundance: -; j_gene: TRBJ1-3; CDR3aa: CASSEQGAPGNTIYF; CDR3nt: TGCGCCAGCAGCGAACAGGGGGCACCTGGAAACACCATATATTTT
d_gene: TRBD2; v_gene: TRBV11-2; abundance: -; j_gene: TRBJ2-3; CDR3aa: CASSVLAGVTDTQYF; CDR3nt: TGTGCCAGCAGCGTACTAGCGGGAGTCACAGATACGCAGTATTTT
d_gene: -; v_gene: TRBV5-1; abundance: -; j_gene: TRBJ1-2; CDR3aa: CASSATGNYGYTF; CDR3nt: TGCGCCAGCAGCGCTACAGGGAACTATGGCTACACCTTC
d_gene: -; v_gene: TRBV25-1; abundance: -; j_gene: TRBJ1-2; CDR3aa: CASARGGRGGYTF; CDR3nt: TGTGCCAGTGCTAGGGGGGGGCGCGGAGGCTACACCTTC
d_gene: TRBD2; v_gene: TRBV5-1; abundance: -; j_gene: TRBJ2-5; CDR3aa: CASTQGLAGVETQYF; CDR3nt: TGCGCCAGCACCCAGGGACTAGCGGGGGTGGAGACCCAGTACTTC